This T cell receptor beta chain was sequenced during a study of CD8+ T cells in alopecia areata. Study-level findings and limits: Sequencing of scalp tissue also captures the resident alphabeta T cells of normal skin. Scalp lesions, especially in alopecia totalis/universalis, had higher clonality than normal scalp. Researchers reported that TCR sharing among patients proved less clear than in mice, possibly HLA-linked.

It was from alopecia areata patients that lesional scalp punch biopsies and peripheral blood were collected. As the sequencing template, cDNA was produced by extracting RNA and reverse transcribing it. Clones were sequenced by immunoSEQ multiplex PCR, and TCRdb holds only the in-frame ones, with some missing. This sample has about 120,000 clones, with around 48% found just once. Looked up from germline, CDR1 is MNHEY and CDR2 is SMNVEV (reference sequence). The CDR3 sequence is 16 residues long. Trimming took 0 bases from V and 0 from J, leaving 12 bases between them. In the case of this clone: Its antigen is as yet unknown.

This TCR came from a human donor with alopecia areata. The source material was NKG2D-low CD8+ T cells sorted from blood. The chain joins TRBV27 to TRBJ2-7; D may be TRBD2 (5 bases). CDR3 DNA sequence: TGTGCCAGCAGTTTATCCCCTAGCCAAAGCTCCTACGAGCAGTACTTC. Protein product: CASSLSPSQSSYEQYF.